This T cell receptor (beta chain) was recorded in a study of T cells in Graves' hyperthyroidism and ophthalmopathy. Study context: Prior to any treatment, at the point of initial diagnosis, peripheral blood was collected. General study points: Most clonotypes expanded in the thyroid (above 0.001) were also present in blood.

As to this clonotype: Its matching antigen is unknown.

Template material for amplifying TCR beta CDR3 regions consisted of RNA transcripts. The HTBI primer set served for first-round RT-PCR of the TCR CDR3. TCRdb processed the multiplex PCR reads anew with MiXCR; each CDR3 protein has one entry. Of 300,000 or so distinct CDR3 sequences listed, about 20% were seen once; the top ten hold about 53%. CDR1 is MNHNS, CDR2 SASEGT, per germline. The CDR3 totals 12 residues. V lost 2 bases and J 7 bases, leaving 6 bases between the germline ends. This clonotype was sampled from a woman between 50 and 59 years old with Graves' hyperthyroidism. Sequencing was carried out using blood. The chain carries TRBV6-1 and TRBJ2-1; D is unresolved. CDR3 DNA sequence: TGTGCCAGCAGTGAAAAGGATAATGAGCAGTTCTTC. Its translation: CASSEKDNEQFF.